Listed here are 5 T cell receptor beta chains from one sample, sequenced in a study of response to subunit inactivated influenza vaccine. Using its own MiXCR run on the RT-PCR reads, TCRdb lists one record per CDR3 protein. Among hundreds of thousands of distinct CDR3 sequences listed, 11% were seen once. The data were also submitted as part of a second study, on T cells expressing NK-cell markers. That work adds: Scientists made TCR beta cDNA using 5'RACE template switching with UMIs.

Sequencing was performed on PBMCs from blood, taken on the day of vaccination. These receptors came from a man aged 50 to 59 who received an inactivated influenza vaccine.

This clonotype turned up a few times. This chain uses TRBV5-1 with TRBJ2-7; 9 nucleotides match TRBD2. This CDR3 is built from 15 residues. The V gene's germline CDR1 is SGHRS and CDR2 YFSETQ. The V gene end was trimmed by 5 bases and the J gene end by 2 bases; junction bases not matched to a gene: 8. CDR3 amino acids: CASSQSGGSPYEQYF. The CDR3 DNA sequence: TGCGCCAGCAGTCAGAGCGGGGGGTCACCCTACGAGCAGTACTTC.

This clonotype was seen repeatedly, ten times or more. The gene calls are TRBV6-1 and TRBJ1-6, with TRBD1 matching 8 bases. The CDR3 is 18 residues long. The junction had 15 bases not matched to a gene; V was cut back by 6 bases and J by 5 bases. Looked up from germline, CDR1 is MNHNS and CDR2 is SASEGT. This CDR3 reads CASRHGFRGRPNNSPLHF. Here the CDR3 DNA reads TGTGCCAGCAGGCACGGATTCAGGGGGCGTCCCAATAATTCACCCCTCCACTTT.

This clonotype came up a few times. V is TRBV2 and J is TRBJ2-1, with 9 nucleotides matching TRBD2. The germline V gene encodes CDR1 SNHLY and CDR2 FYNNEI. Losses at the gene ends were 2 bases for V and 7 bases for J; bases not matched to a gene: 3. The CDR3 is made up of 14 amino acids. CDR3 nucleotides: TGTGCCAGCAGTGAAATAGCGGGAGTTAATGAGCAGTTCTTC. It codes for CASSEIAGVNEQFF.

This clonotype was seen more than once but under ten times. The J gene is TRBJ2-5, the V gene TRBV20-1; 7 bases agree with TRBD2. Germline lookup yields CDR1 DFQATT and CDR2 SNEGSKA (reference sequence). V lost 6 bases, J lost 7 bases, and 5 bases stayed unmatched. This CDR3 spans 11 amino acids. CDR3 DNA sequence: TGCAGTGCAAGTCAGCGGGGGACCCAGTACTTC. The encoded protein is CSASQRGTQYF.

The CDR3 spells CASSSRKSSYEQYF. The CDR3 coding sequence is TGTGCCAGCAGTTCCAGGAAGAGCTCCTACGAGCAGTACTTC. V is TRBV28 and J is TRBJ2-7; D uncertain. CDR3 length: 14 residues. Trimming took off 4 bases at V and 0 bases at J, with 10 bases between the two ends. CDR1 is MDHEN, CDR2 SYDVKM, per germline.